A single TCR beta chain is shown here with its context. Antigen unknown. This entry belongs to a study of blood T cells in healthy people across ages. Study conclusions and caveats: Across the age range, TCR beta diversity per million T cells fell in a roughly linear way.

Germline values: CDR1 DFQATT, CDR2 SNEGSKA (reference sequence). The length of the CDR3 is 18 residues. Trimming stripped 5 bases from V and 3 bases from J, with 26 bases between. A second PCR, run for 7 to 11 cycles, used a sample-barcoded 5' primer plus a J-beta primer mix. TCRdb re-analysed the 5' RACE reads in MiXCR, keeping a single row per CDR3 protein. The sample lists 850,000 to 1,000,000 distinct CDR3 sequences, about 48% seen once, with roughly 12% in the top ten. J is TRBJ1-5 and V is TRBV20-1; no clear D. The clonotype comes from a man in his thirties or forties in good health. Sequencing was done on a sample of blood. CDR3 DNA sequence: TGCAGTGCTCAAGAATTTCCCTTACACCACACCACCAATCAGCCCCAGCATTTT. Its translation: CSAQEFPLHHTTNQPQHF.